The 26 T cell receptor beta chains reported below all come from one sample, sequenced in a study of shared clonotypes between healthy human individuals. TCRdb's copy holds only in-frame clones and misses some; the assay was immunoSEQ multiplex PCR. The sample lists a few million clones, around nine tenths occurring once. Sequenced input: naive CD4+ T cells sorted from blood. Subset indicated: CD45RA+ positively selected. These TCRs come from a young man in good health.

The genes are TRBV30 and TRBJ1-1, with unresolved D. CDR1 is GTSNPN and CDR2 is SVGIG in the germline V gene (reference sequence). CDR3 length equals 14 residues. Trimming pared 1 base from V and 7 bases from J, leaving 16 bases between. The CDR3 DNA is TGTGCCTGGAGTGGGCTAACACCGAACCGTGAAGCTTTCTTT. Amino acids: CAWSGLTPNREAFF.

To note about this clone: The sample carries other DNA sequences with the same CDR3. The CDR3 protein is CASSLDGSGTEAFF. As DNA, the CDR3 is TGTGCCAGCAGCTTAGACGGGTCAGGAACTGAAGCTTTCTTT. This chain joins TRBV7-2 and TRBJ1-1; D call uncertain. The CDR3 length is 14 residues. From germline, CDR1 is SGHTA and CDR2 FQGNSA. V lost 1 base and J lost 5, with 11 bases in between.

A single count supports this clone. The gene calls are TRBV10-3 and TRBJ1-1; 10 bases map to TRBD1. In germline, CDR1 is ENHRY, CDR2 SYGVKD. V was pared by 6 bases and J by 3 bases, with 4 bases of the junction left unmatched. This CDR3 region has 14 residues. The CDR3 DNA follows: TGTGCCATCAGGGGACAGGGGTTTCACACTGAAGCTTTCTTT. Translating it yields CAIRGQGFHTEAFF.

The CDR3 sequence is CASSPPKGLGSYNEQFF. The CDR3, as DNA: TGTGCCAGCTCACCCCCTAAGGGTTTGGGCTCCTACAATGAGCAGTTCTTC. V and J are TRBV18 and TRBJ2-1; D uncertain. CDR3 length equals 17 residues. Germline V gene data show CDR1 as KGHSH and CDR2 as LQKENI. With 3 bases removed from V and 0 bases from J, the gap between germline ends came to 15 bases.

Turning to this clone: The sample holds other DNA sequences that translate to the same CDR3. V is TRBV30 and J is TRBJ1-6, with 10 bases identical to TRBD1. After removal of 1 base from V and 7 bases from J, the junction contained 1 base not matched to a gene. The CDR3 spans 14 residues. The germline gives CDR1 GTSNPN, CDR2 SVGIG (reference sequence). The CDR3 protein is CAWSGDRGNSPLHF. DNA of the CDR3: TGTGCCTGGAGTGGGGACAGGGGAAATTCACCCCTCCACTTT.

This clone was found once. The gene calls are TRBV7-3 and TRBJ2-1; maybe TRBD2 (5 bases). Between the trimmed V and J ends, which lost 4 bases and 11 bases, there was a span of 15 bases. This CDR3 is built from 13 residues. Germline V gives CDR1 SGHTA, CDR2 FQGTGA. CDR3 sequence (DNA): TGTGCCAGCAGCTCATACACTAGTGGGAAGCAGTTCTTC. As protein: CASSSYTSGKQFF.

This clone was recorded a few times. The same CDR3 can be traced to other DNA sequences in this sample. CDR3 DNA: TGTGCCAGCAGTTACTCTCGACAGACCTATAATTCACCCCTCCACTTT. Its translation: CASSYSRQTYNSPLHF. This chain connects TRBV6-5 to TRBJ1-6, with D possibly TRBD1 on 5 matching bases. Germline V CDR1 and CDR2: MNHEY, SVGAGI. CDR3 size: 16 residues. Trimming shortened V by 0 bases and J by 2 bases, and 8 bases separated the two germline ends.

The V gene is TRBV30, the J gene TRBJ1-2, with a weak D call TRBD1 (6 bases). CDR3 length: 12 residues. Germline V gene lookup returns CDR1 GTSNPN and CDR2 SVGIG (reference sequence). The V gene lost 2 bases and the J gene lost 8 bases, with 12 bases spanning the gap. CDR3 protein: CAWSTDSRGYTF. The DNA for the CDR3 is TGTGCCTGGAGTACGGACAGTAGAGGCTACACCTTC.

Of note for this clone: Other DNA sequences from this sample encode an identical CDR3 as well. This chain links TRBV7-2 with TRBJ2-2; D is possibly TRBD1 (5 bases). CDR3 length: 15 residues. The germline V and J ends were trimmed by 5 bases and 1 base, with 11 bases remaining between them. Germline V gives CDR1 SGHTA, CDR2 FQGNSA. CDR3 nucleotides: TGTGCCAGCAGCCTGGGGCGGATGAACACCGGGGAGCTGTTTTTT. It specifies CASSLGRMNTGELFF.

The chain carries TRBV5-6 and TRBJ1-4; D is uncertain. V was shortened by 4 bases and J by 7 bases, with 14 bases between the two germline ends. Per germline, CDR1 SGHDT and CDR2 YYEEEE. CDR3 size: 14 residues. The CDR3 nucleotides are TGTGCCAGCAGCGAGGACCCGCGCGGTGAAAAACTGTTTTTT. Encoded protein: CASSEDPRGEKLFF.

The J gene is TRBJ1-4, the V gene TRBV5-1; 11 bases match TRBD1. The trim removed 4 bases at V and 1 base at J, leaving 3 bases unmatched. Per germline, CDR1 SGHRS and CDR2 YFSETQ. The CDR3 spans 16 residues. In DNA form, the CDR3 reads TGCGCCAGCAGCACCGGGACAGGGGGAACTAATGAAAAACTGTTTTTT. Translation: CASSTGTGGTNEKLFF.

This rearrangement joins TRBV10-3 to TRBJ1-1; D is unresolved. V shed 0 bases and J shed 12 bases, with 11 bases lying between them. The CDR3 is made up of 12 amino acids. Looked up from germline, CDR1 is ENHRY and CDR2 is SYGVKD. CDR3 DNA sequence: TGTGCCATCAGTGAGTCGCCACCAAGGACTTTCTTT. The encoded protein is CAISESPPRTFF.

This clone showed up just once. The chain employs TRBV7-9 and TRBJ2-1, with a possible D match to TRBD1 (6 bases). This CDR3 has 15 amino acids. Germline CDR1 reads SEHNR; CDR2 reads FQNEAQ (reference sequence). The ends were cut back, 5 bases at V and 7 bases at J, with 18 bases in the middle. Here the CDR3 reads CASSPSGTRTNEQFF. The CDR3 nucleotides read TGTGCCAGCAGCCCATCCGGGACAAGGACTAATGAGCAGTTCTTC.

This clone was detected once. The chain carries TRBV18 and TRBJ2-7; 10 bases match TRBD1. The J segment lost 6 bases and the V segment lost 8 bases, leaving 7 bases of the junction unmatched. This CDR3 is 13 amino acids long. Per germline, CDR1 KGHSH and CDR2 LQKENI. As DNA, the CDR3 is TGTGCCAGCACTACGACAGGGGGCGGCGAGCAGTACTTC. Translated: CASTTTGGGEQYF.

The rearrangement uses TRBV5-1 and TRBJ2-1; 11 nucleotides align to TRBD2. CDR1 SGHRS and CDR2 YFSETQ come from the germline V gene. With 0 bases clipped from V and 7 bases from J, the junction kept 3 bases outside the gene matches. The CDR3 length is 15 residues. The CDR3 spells CASSLVASGGNEQFF. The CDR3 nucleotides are TGCGCCAGCAGCTTGGTGGCTAGCGGGGGGAATGAGCAGTTCTTC.

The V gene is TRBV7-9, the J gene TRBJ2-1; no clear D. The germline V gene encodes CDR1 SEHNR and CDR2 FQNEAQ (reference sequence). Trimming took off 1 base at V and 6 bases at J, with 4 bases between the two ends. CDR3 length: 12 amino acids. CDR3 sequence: CASSLEINEQFF. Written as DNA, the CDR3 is TGTGCCAGCAGCTTAGAAATCAATGAGCAGTTCTTC.

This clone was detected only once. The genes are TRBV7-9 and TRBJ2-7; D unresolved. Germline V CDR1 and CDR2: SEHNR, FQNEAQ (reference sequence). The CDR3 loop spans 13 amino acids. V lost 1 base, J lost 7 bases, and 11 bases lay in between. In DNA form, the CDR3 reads TGTGCCAGCAGCTTAGGCCCGGTGGGGGAGCAGTACTTC. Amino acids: CASSLGPVGEQYF.

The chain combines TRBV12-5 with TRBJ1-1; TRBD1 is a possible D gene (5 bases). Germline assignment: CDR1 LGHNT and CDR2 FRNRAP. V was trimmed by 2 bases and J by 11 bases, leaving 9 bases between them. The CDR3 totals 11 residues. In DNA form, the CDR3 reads TGTGCTAGTGGTTTGCCAGGGCCCGCTTTCTTT. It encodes CASGLPGPAFF.

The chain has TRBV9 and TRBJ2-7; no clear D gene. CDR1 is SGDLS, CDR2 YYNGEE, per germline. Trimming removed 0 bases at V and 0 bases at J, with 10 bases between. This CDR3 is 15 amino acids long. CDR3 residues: CASSVEVGPSYEQYF. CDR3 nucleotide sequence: TGTGCCAGCAGCGTAGAGGTGGGCCCCTCCTACGAGCAGTACTTC.

The CDR3 here is CASSPRGTPYEQYF. The CDR3 DNA sequence: TGTGCCAGCTCACCGAGGGGGACCCCCTACGAGCAGTACTTC. The chain is built from TRBV18 and TRBJ2-7, with a possible D match to TRBD1 (6 bases). V lost 3 bases, J lost 2 bases, and 11 bases lay in between. The CDR3 length is 14 residues. Looked up from germline, CDR1 is KGHSH and CDR2 is LQKENI.

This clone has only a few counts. CDR3 residues: CASSLEDIPRSPLHF. Written as DNA, the CDR3 is TGTGCCAGCAGCTTAGAAGACATCCCGCGGTCACCCCTCCACTTT. The gene calls are TRBV7-6 and TRBJ1-6; D unclear. Germline loops: CDR1 SGHVS, CDR2 FNYEAQ. V was shortened by 1 base and J by 10 bases, with 14 bases between the two germline ends. The CDR3 is 15 residues long. Full variable domain (remainder filled in from reference TRBV7-6 and TRBJ1-6): GAGVSQSPRYKVTKRGQDVALRCDPISGHVSLYWYRQALGQGPEFLTYFNYEAQQDKSGLPNDRFSAERPEGSISTLTIQRTEQRDSAMYRCASSLEDIPRSPLHFGNGTRLTVT.

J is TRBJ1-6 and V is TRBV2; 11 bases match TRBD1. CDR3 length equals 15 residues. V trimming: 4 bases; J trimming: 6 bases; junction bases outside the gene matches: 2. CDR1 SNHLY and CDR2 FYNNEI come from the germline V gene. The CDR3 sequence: CASSGDRGINSPLHF. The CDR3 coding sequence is TGTGCCAGCAGTGGGGACAGGGGGATTAATTCACCCCTCCACTTT.

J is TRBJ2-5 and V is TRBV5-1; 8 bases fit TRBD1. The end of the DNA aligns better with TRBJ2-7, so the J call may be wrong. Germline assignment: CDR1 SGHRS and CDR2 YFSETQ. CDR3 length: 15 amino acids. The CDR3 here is CASSWTGPTSYEQYF. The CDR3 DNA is TGCGCCAGCAGCTGGACAGGGCCTACCTCCTACGAGCAGTACTTC.

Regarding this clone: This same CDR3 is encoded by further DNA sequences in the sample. Here the CDR3 DNA reads TGTGCCAGCAGCTTAGGGGTCGAGCAGTTCTTC. Protein sequence: CASSLGVEQFF. The chain has TRBV7-9 and TRBJ2-1; D is uncertain. Trimming took 1 base from V and 10 from J, leaving 5 bases between them. Germline V gene data show CDR1 as SEHNR and CDR2 as FQNEAQ (reference sequence). This CDR3 comprises 11 residues.

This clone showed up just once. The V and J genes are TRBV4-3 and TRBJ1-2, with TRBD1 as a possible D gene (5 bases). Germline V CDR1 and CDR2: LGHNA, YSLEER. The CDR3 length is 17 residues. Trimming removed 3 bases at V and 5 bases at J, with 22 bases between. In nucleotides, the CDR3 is TGCGCCAGCAGCCAGGGGCGGGACTACCAGAACATTTATGGCTACACCTTC. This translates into CASSQGRDYQNIYGYTF.

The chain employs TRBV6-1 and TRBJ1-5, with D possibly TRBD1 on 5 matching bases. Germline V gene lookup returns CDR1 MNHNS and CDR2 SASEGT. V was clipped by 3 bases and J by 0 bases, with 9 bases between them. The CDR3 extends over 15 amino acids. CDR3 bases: TGTGCCAGCAGTGATACGACAGCTAGCAATCAGCCCCAGCATTTT. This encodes CASSDTTASNQPQHF.